This is a list of T cell receptor beta chains from one sample in a study of T cells after yellow fever vaccination. One entry per CDR3 protein results from TCRdb running MiXCR on the 5' RACE reads. The table shows about 360,000 distinct CDR3 sequences, with 6.2% occurring only once. The sequencing here drew on PBMCs, taken 5 days after the yellow fever booster vaccination. The receptors shown here come from a man aged 30 to 45 who received the YFV17D yellow fever vaccine. Each CDR3 is given with its conserved first and last residue. The D gene is left open where the match is weak. Clone size, where shown, is once, few, many, or a class for clones that have expanded.

abundance: many
d_gene: -
j_gene: TRBJ2-3
v_gene: TRBV20-1
CDR3nt: TGCAGTGCCCCTCACCGGCTGACTTCTGATACGCAGTATTTT
CDR3aa: CSAPHRLTSDTQYF

abundance: few
d_gene: TRBD2
j_gene: TRBJ2-3
v_gene: TRBV9
CDR3nt: TGTGCCAGCAGCCCTGACAGCGGGAGGAGCACAGATACGCAGTATTTT
CDR3aa: CASSPDSGRSTDTQYF

abundance: many
d_gene: -
j_gene: TRBJ1-5
v_gene: TRBV29-1
CDR3nt: TGCAGCGTAGGGGGAACGGGCAATCAGCCCCAGCATTTT
CDR3aa: CSVGGTGNQPQHF

abundance: many
d_gene: -
j_gene: TRBJ2-7
v_gene: TRBV28
CDR3nt: TGTGCCAGCAGTACCCCGGGACAAGGAACCTACGAGCAGTACTTC
CDR3aa: CASSTPGQGTYEQYF

abundance: few
d_gene: TRBD2
j_gene: TRBJ2-5
v_gene: TRBV20-1
CDR3nt: TGCTGTGCTAGAGATCCGCGTTCTGGCGGGAGTGAGACCCAGTACTTC
CDR3aa: CCARDPRSGGSETQYF

abundance: -
d_gene: TRBD1
j_gene: TRBJ1-1
v_gene: TRBV20-1
CDR3nt: TGCAGTGGGACAGGGTTGGGGACTGAAGCTTTCTTT
CDR3aa: CSGTGLGTEAFF

abundance: -
d_gene: -
j_gene: TRBJ1-2
v_gene: TRBV4-3
CDR3nt: TGCGCCAGCAGCCAAGAAACAGGGTCCTGGGATGGCTACACCTTC
CDR3aa: CASSQETGSWDGYTF

abundance: -
d_gene: TRBD1
j_gene: TRBJ1-1
v_gene: TRBV20-1
CDR3nt: TGCAGTGCCTGGGACAGATCCACTGAAGCTTTCTTT
CDR3aa: CSAWDRSTEAFF

abundance: few
d_gene: TRBD2
j_gene: TRBJ2-1
v_gene: TRBV20-1
CDR3nt: TGCACCGGCTCGGGACTAGCGGGTTTTGAGCAGTTCTTC
CDR3aa: CTGSGLAGFEQFF

abundance: -
d_gene: TRBD2
j_gene: TRBJ2-1
v_gene: TRBV6-2/TRBV6-3
CDR3nt: TGTGCCAGCAGTTACCGTAGCGGGAGGTACAGTGAGCAGTTCTTC
CDR3aa: CASSYRSGRYSEQFF

abundance: many
d_gene: -
j_gene: TRBJ2-3
v_gene: TRBV6-5
CDR3nt: TGTGCCAGTTACAGGGTTGCAGATACGCAGTATTTT
CDR3aa: CASYRVADTQYF

abundance: few
d_gene: TRBD1
j_gene: TRBJ1-5
v_gene: TRBV5-4
CDR3nt: TGTGCCAGCAGCCCCCGGGACAGGGTTCATCAGCCCCAGCATTTT
CDR3aa: CASSPRDRVHQPQHF

abundance: -
d_gene: TRBD2
j_gene: TRBJ2-1
v_gene: TRBV29-1
CDR3nt: TGCAGCGTAGCCACCGGGACTAGCGGGTACAATGAGCAGTTCTTC
CDR3aa: CSVATGTSGYNEQFF

abundance: few
d_gene: TRBD2
j_gene: TRBJ2-1
v_gene: TRBV20-1
CDR3nt: TGCAGTGCTAGTCAAAGCGGGCTAGCGGGAGCTGATGAGCAGTTCTTC
CDR3aa: CSASQSGLAGADEQFF

abundance: -
d_gene: -
j_gene: TRBJ1-1
v_gene: TRBV5-8
CDR3nt: TGTGCCAGCAGCTTGACGAGGGGGAAGCCTGAAGCTTTCTTT
CDR3aa: CASSLTRGKPEAFF

abundance: many
d_gene: TRBD2
j_gene: TRBJ2-1
v_gene: TRBV20-1
CDR3nt: TGCAGTGCTATTAACAGCGGGAGGCCATACAATGAGCAGTTCTTC
CDR3aa: CSAINSGRPYNEQFF

abundance: -
d_gene: -
j_gene: TRBJ2-3
v_gene: TRBV5-1
CDR3nt: TGCGCCAGCAGCTTGCAAGCGGCTAGCACAGATACGCAGTATTTT
CDR3aa: CASSLQAASTDTQYF

abundance: many
d_gene: TRBD1
j_gene: TRBJ2-7
v_gene: TRBV7-9
CDR3nt: TGTGCCAGCAGTAGGGACAGGGGGCAATCCTACGAGCAGTACTTC
CDR3aa: CASSRDRGQSYEQYF

abundance: few
d_gene: -
j_gene: TRBJ2-7
v_gene: TRBV18
CDR3nt: TGTGCCAGCTCACCACCGAGTCCCCGGGGATCCTACGAGCAGTACTTC
CDR3aa: CASSPPSPRGSYEQYF

abundance: -
d_gene: -
j_gene: TRBJ2-1
v_gene: TRBV6-1
CDR3nt: TGTGCCAGCAGCTCACAAGGGGGCGGGAGTTCCTACAATGAGCAGTTCTTC
CDR3aa: CASSSQGGGSSYNEQFF

abundance: few
d_gene: -
j_gene: TRBJ2-2
v_gene: TRBV7-9
CDR3nt: TGTGCCAGCCTACCTCCGGGATCGAACACCGGGGAGCTGTTTTTT
CDR3aa: CASLPPGSNTGELFF

abundance: -
d_gene: TRBD1
j_gene: TRBJ2-1
v_gene: TRBV2
CDR3nt: TGTGCCAGCAGTCTCACAGGGGGCCATGAGCAGTTCTTC
CDR3aa: CASSLTGGHEQFF

abundance: many
d_gene: TRBD2
j_gene: TRBJ2-7
v_gene: TRBV5-6
CDR3nt: TGTGCCAGCAGCTTGTCCGCGCTAGCGGGACGCGAGCAGTACTTC
CDR3aa: CASSLSALAGREQYF

abundance: many
d_gene: TRBD1
j_gene: TRBJ2-3
v_gene: TRBV20-1
CDR3nt: TGCAGTGCCACAACGACGGACAGGGCAACAGATACGCAGTATTTT
CDR3aa: CSATTTDRATDTQYF

abundance: few
d_gene: TRBD1
j_gene: TRBJ2-7
v_gene: TRBV5-1
CDR3nt: TGCGCCAGCAGCCCCAGAGCCGGGACAGCCCTGAGGTCCTACGAGCAGTACTTC
CDR3aa: CASSPRAGTALRSYEQYF

abundance: -
d_gene: -
j_gene: TRBJ2-5
v_gene: TRBV20-1
CDR3nt: TGCAGTGCTAATCCGACATTACGAGAGACCCAGTACTTC
CDR3aa: CSANPTLRETQYF

abundance: many
d_gene: -
j_gene: TRBJ2-3
v_gene: TRBV21-1
CDR3nt: TGTGCCAGCCGATGCGGGACAGGGGGCCCTGATACGCAGTATTTT
CDR3aa: CASRCGTGGPDTQYF

abundance: -
d_gene: TRBD2
j_gene: TRBJ2-5
v_gene: TRBV12-3/TRBV12-4
CDR3nt: TGTGCCAGCAGTTTTGAAGCGGGAGTTGGAGAGACCCAGTACTTC
CDR3aa: CASSFEAGVGETQYF

abundance: many
d_gene: TRBD2
j_gene: TRBJ2-7
v_gene: TRBV20-1
CDR3nt: TGCAGTGCGGGACTAGCGGGATCCCCGGGGGGCAACGAGCAGTACTTC
CDR3aa: CSAGLAGSPGGNEQYF

abundance: many
d_gene: -
j_gene: TRBJ2-4
v_gene: TRBV7-2
CDR3nt: TGTGCCAGCAGCCCACTTACAGGGACGGTGAACATTCAGTACTTC
CDR3aa: CASSPLTGTVNIQYF

abundance: -
d_gene: -
j_gene: TRBJ2-1
v_gene: TRBV7-3
CDR3nt: TGTGCCAGCAGCTCAGCCGGGAATAGGGGGAATGAGCAGTTCTTC
CDR3aa: CASSSAGNRGNEQFF

abundance: few
d_gene: -
j_gene: TRBJ2-7
v_gene: TRBV12-3/TRBV12-4
CDR3nt: TGTGCCAGCAGTGCCCTCGGGAGAGAAACCTACGAGCAGTACTTC
CDR3aa: CASSALGRETYEQYF

abundance: few
d_gene: TRBD2
j_gene: TRBJ2-1
v_gene: TRBV7-2
CDR3nt: TGTGCCAGCAGCTTGACTAGCGGGAGGGTTGAGCAGTTCTTC
CDR3aa: CASSLTSGRVEQFF

abundance: few
d_gene: -
j_gene: TRBJ2-6
v_gene: TRBV6-1
CDR3nt: TGTGCCAGCGGAAACCACGATGGGGCCAACGTCCTGACTTTC
CDR3aa: CASGNHDGANVLTF

abundance: many
d_gene: -
j_gene: TRBJ2-7
v_gene: TRBV6-2/TRBV6-3
CDR3nt: TGTGCCAGCAGTTACGGCGGGCCCTCCTACGAGCAGTACTTC
CDR3aa: CASSYGGPSYEQYF

abundance: -
d_gene: -
j_gene: TRBJ2-7
v_gene: TRBV5-1
CDR3nt: TGCGCCAGCAGCTTGGCCCCCAGGGCTTACGAGCAGTACTTC
CDR3aa: CASSLAPRAYEQYF

abundance: -
d_gene: TRBD2
j_gene: TRBJ2-1
v_gene: TRBV5-1
CDR3nt: TGCGCCAGCACCGTAGCGGGGGGGCCGTGGGAGCAGTTCTTC
CDR3aa: CASTVAGGPWEQFF

abundance: many
d_gene: TRBD2
j_gene: TRBJ2-1
v_gene: TRBV5-1
CDR3nt: TGCGCCAGCAGCTTGATGGCGGGAGCGCTATACAATGAGCAGTTCTTC
CDR3aa: CASSLMAGALYNEQFF

abundance: many
d_gene: TRBD2
j_gene: TRBJ2-5
v_gene: TRBV5-1
CDR3nt: TGCGCCAGCAGCCCCAGACTAGCAATGGAGACCCAGTACTTC
CDR3aa: CASSPRLAMETQYF